Listed below are T cell receptor beta chains from one sample, sequenced in a study of shared clonotypes between healthy human individuals. Clones were read by immunoSEQ multiplex PCR, and TCRdb kept only the in-frame ones, dropping some. The sample comprises roughly 2,500,000 clones, 80% to 95% of which are singletons, and 0.36% rests with the top ten. What was sequenced was naive CD4+ T cells from PBMCs. The receptor set was obtained from a man between 18 and 35 years old in good health. Some clones in this sample may be carry-over from other donors' samples. The CDR3 runs from the conserved cysteine through the conserved F or W. The D gene is left open where the match is weak. Clone sizes are given selectively: once, few, many, or a class where the clone is expanded.

TRBV9	TRBJ1-1	NA	NA	TGTGCCAGCAGCGTAGCAGTTCAGGGAAACACTGAAGCTTTCTTT	CASSVAVQGNTEAFF
TRBV2	TRBJ2-3	NA	NA	TGTGCCAGCAGTGAAGAGGGCGTGGGGAACACAGATACGCAGTATTTT	CASSEEGVGNTDTQYF
TRBV29-1	TRBJ1-2	TRBD1	NA	TGCAGCGTCCATCCACAGGGGCGGCTAGGCTACACCTTC	CSVHPQGRLGYTF
TRBV6-6	TRBJ1-5	TRBD1	NA	TGTGCCAGCAGTTCCACAGGGACAGTTAGCCAGCCCCAGCATTTT	CASSSTGTVSQPQHF
TRBV10-3	TRBJ1-1	NA	NA	TGTGCCAGCGGACCTCACACTGAAGCTTTCTTT	CASGPHTEAFF
TRBV5-1	TRBJ1-4	NA	NA	TGCGCCAGCAGCTTGGAGGGATCAGGGCTCGGAAAACTGTTTTTT	CASSLEGSGLGKLFF
TRBV11-2	TRBJ2-7	TRBD2	NA	TGTGCCAGCAGCTTAGGAGCGGGATCCTACGAGCAGTACTTC	CASSLGAGSYEQYF
TRBV5-1	TRBJ2-3	TRBD1	NA	TGCGCCAGCAGCTTATCAACGACAGGGGCTGGCACAGATACGCAGTATTTT	CASSLSTTGAGTDTQYF
TRBV19	TRBJ1-4	TRBD1	NA	TGTGCCAGTAGTATATATGGACAGGGGGATGAAAAACTGTTTTTT	CASSIYGQGDEKLFF
TRBV19	TRBJ2-7	TRBD2	NA	TGTGCCAGTAGAACGGGAGCGGGGCACTACGAGCAGTACTTC	CASRTGAGHYEQYF
TRBV10-1	TRBJ1-1	NA	NA	TGCGCCAGCAGTAGGACAGCCAGTTTAACTGAAGCTTTCTTT	CASSRTASLTEAFF
TRBV7-6	TRBJ1-1	TRBD1	NA	TGTGCCAGCAGCTTAGCGTTCGGACAGGGGAACACTGAAGCTTTCTTT	CASSLAFGQGNTEAFF
TRBV5-1	TRBJ1-3	NA	NA	TGCGCCAGCAGCGTGACAGTTGGAAACACCATATATTTT	CASSVTVGNTIYF
TRBV15	TRBJ2-4	NA	NA	TGTGCCACCAGCATCCCAAAAAACATTCAGTACTTC	CATSIPKNIQYF
TRBV2	TRBJ2-1	TRBD2	NA	TGTGCCAGCAGTGCAAGACTAGCGGGAGGGCCGAGCTCGACCTACAATGAGCAGTTCTTC	CASSARLAGGPSSTYNEQFF
TRBV7-2	TRBJ1-1	NA	NA	TGTGCCAGCAGCCCAGGAAGGGGGAACACTGAAGCTTTCTTT	CASSPGRGNTEAFF
TRBV7-2	TRBJ1-2	NA	NA	TGTGCCAGCAGCTTGATTAGGGGTACCGCCTATGGCTACACCTTC	CASSLIRGTAYGYTF
TRBV5-1	TRBJ1-1	TRBD1	NA	TGCGCCAGCAGCCCGCCGGGACAGTCCATAATGAACACTGAAGCTTTCTTT	CASSPPGQSIMNTEAFF
TRBV28	TRBJ2-7	NA	once	TGTGCCAGCAGCCCCGGGACACGGACTTACGAGCAGTACTTC	CASSPGTRTYEQYF
TRBV28	TRBJ2-3	TRBD2	NA	TGTGCCAGCAGTCCGTTAGCGGGAGTAAGCACAGATACGCAGTATTTT	CASSPLAGVSTDTQYF
TRBV2	TRBJ2-2	NA	NA	TGTGCCAGCACAACAGGGACTCGGGACACCGGGGAGCTGTTTTTT	CASTTGTRDTGELFF
TRBV7-6	TRBJ2-5	NA	NA	TGTGCCAGCAGCCAGGGTTACCAAGAGACCCAGTACTTC	CASSQGYQETQYF
TRBV7-2	TRBJ1-5	NA	NA	TGTGCCAGCAGCTTAGTCCCCGGGGCCAATCAGCCCCAGCATTTT	CASSLVPGANQPQHF
TRBV5-1	TRBJ1-6	TRBD1	NA	TGCGCCAGCAGCCCTGGGACAGGGGGCTCCTATAATTCACCCCTCCACTTT	CASSPGTGGSYNSPLHF
TRBV28	TRBJ2-5	NA	NA	TGTGCCAGCAGTTTATACTACAGGGAACAAGAGACCCAGTACTTC	CASSLYYREQETQYF
TRBV5-1	TRBJ2-2	NA	NA	TGCGCCAGCAGCTTGGGGCCCGGGGCCAACACCGGGGAGCTGTTTTTT	CASSLGPGANTGELFF
TRBV2	TRBJ1-6	NA	NA	TGTGCCAGCAGTCTGGAGTCACCCCTCCACTTT	CASSLESPLHF
TRBV7-2	TRBJ2-5	NA	NA	TGTGCCAGCAGCTTACTAGGTTCTAGGGAGACCCAGTACTTC	CASSLLGSRETQYF
TRBV7-2	TRBJ2-7	TRBD2	few	TGTGCCAGCAGCTTAGAAGGGACTAGCGGCTACGAGCAGTACTTC	CASSLEGTSGYEQYF
TRBV7-2	TRBJ1-4	TRBD1	NA	TGTGCCAGCAGCTTACTAGGGGGCGCGGAAAAACTGTTTTTT	CASSLLGGAEKLFF
TRBV23-1	TRBJ1-1	TRBD1	once	TGCGCCAGCGGGGGGGACAGGCGGGAGACTGAAGCTTTCTTT	CASGGDRRETEAFF
TRBV2	TRBJ1-4	NA	NA	TGTGCCAGCAGTGCCCAGTATAATGAAAAACTGTTTTTT	CASSAQYNEKLFF
TRBV10-3	TRBJ1-2	TRBD1	NA	TGTGCCATCACAGGGGGCAGGGGGCAAAGAGGCTACACCTTC	CAITGGRGQRGYTF
TRBV28	TRBJ2-7	NA	NA	TGTGCCAGCACCGGCGGGCCTACCTACGAGCAGTACTTC	CASTGGPTYEQYF
TRBV18	TRBJ1-3	NA	NA	TGTGCCAGCTCACCATCCCCCGGGACGGACTCTGGAAACACCATATATTTT	CASSPSPGTDSGNTIYF
TRBV11-2	TRBJ2-7	NA	NA	TGTGCCAGCAGCTTGGGTTTGGGGTCCCACGAGCAGTACTTC	CASSLGLGSHEQYF
TRBV14	TRBJ1-2	TRBD1	once	TGTGCCAGCAGCGTCGGGACAGCTATCTATGGCTACACCTTC	CASSVGTAIYGYTF
TRBV7-9	TRBJ2-5	TRBD2	NA	TGTGCCAGCAGCGCCGGGACTAGCGGGAGAGAGACCCAGTACTTC	CASSAGTSGRETQYF
TRBV18	TRBJ2-7	NA	NA	TGTGCCAGCTCACCACCAACCTCGGCGGACGAGCAGTACTTC	CASSPPTSADEQYF
TRBV28	TRBJ2-7	TRBD2	NA	TGTGCCAGCAGTCCCCCCCTGAGACTAGCGGAGACCTACGAGCAGTACTTC	CASSPPLRLAETYEQYF
TRBV28	TRBJ1-6	TRBD1	NA	TGTGCCAGCAGTTACCAGGGGGTGAGCGGTTCACCCCTCCACTTT	CASSYQGVSGSPLHF
TRBV6-6	TRBJ1-5	NA	once	TGTGCCAGCAGCTCTCAGGGGAGGGTTAATCAGCCCCAGCATTTT	CASSSQGRVNQPQHF
TRBV5-1	TRBJ2-3	NA	NA	TGCGCCAGCAGCTTGTCTAGACGTTCGGCTGGGGATACGCAGTATTTT	CASSLSRRSAGDTQYF
TRBV6-6	TRBJ2-7	TRBD2	NA	TGTGCCAGCAGGGGCGGGAGCCGCTCCTACGAGCAGTACTTC	CASRGGSRSYEQYF
TRBV5-1	TRBJ1-2	NA	NA	TGCGCCAGCAGCTTGGTAGGGGTGAATGGCTACACCTTC	CASSLVGVNGYTF
TRBV28	TRBJ2-1	TRBD2	NA	TGTGCCAGCAGCCTTGCCGGGACTAGCGGTCCTGAGCAGTTCTTC	CASSLAGTSGPEQFF
TRBV6-6	TRBJ1-1	NA	once	TGTGCCAGCAGTTACTCGCCCAGCCTCGTCGAAGCTTTCTTT	CASSYSPSLVEAFF
TRBV19	TRBJ2-2	NA	NA	TGTGCCAGTGACGGCAGCCAGTCGAAGAACACCGGGGAGCTGTTTTTT	CASDGSQSKNTGELFF
TRBV11-2	TRBJ1-4	NA	NA	TGTGCCAGCAGCTTATCTCGCTGGGGTGAAAAACTGTTTTTT	CASSLSRWGEKLFF
TRBV28	TRBJ1-1	NA	NA	TGTGCCAGCAGTTCCAGTTCATTTCGGCAGGGGAGGACTGAAGCTTTCTTT	CASSSSSFRQGRTEAFF
TRBV2	TRBJ2-6	TRBD1	once	TGTGCCAGCAGTGTGAGTGACAGGGCTGGGGCCAACGTCCTGACTTTC	CASSVSDRAGANVLTF
TRBV29-1	TRBJ1-1	NA	few	TGCAGCGTTGTTTCACAGGTCCAGAACACTGAAGCTTTCTTT	CSVVSQVQNTEAFF